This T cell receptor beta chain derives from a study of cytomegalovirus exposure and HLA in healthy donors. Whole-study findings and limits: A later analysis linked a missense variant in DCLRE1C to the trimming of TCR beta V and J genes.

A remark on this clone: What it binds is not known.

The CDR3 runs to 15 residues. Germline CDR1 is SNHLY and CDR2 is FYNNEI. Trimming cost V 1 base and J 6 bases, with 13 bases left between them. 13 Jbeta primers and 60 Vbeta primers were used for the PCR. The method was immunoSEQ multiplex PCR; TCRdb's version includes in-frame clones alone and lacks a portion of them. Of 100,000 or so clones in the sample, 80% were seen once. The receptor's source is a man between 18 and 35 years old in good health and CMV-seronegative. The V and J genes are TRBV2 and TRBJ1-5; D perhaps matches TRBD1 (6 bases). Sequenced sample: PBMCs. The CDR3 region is CASSEEAGVSQPQHF. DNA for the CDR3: TGTGCCAGCAGTGAAGAAGCAGGGGTCTCTCAGCCCCAGCATTTT. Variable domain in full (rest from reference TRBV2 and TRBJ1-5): EPEVTQTPSHQVTQMGQEVILRCVPISNHLYFYWYRQILGQKVEFLVSFYNNEISEKSEIFDDQFSVERPDGSNFTLKIRSTKLEDSAMYFCASSEEAGVSQPQHFGDGTRLSIL.